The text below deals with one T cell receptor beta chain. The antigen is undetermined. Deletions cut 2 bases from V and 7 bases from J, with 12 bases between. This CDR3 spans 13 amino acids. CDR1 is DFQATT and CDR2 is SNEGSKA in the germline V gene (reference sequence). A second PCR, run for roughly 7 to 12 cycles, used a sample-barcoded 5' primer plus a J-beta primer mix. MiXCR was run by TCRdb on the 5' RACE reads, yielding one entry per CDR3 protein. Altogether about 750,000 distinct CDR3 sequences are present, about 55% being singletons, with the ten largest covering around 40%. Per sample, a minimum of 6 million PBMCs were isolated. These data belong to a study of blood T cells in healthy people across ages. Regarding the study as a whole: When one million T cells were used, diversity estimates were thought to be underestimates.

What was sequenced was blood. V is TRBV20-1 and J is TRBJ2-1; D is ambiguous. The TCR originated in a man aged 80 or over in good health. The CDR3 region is CSARNPPQNEQFF. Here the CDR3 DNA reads TGCAGTGCTAGAAACCCCCCGCAGAATGAGCAGTTCTTC.